Given below is one T cell receptor (beta chain) in context. V shed 4 bases, J shed 3 bases, and the junction held 3 bases outside the gene matches. The CDR3 is 15 amino acids. Per the germline V gene, CDR1 is MDHEN and CDR2 is SYDVKM. The sample is drawn from a study of blood T cell repertoires in COVID-19. All enrollees were about 18 to 89 years old and from approximately 25 US areas. Clinical history reported by participants formed the basis on which cohorts were assigned. For recovered donors of Cohort 3, there were two negative PCRs, clearance, or symptom resolution. As originally analysed: Reference gene primers were amplified, and this amplification served to estimate nucleated cell counts. Sequencing was performed with immunoSEQ multiplex PCR; in TCRdb, only in-frame clones are kept and a portion is missing. The DNA was the basis for D and trimming; V, J and clone size are from that table. This sample yields about 310,000 clones, of which around 92% are seen a single time; roughly a tenth belongs to the top ten.

This TCR came from a woman in her 30s who had recovered from COVID-19. The sample comprised PBMCs or T cells enriched from blood (not recorded which). The chain has TRBV28 and TRBJ2-2, with 9 nucleotides matching TRBD1. CDR3 amino acids: CASSWTGVDTGELFF. DNA of the CDR3: TGTGCCAGCAGTTGGACAGGGGTCGACACCGGGGAGCTGTTTTTT.